This T cell receptor beta chain came from a study of CD8 T cells in ankylosing spondylitis. This CDR3 has 12 amino acids. V lost 6 bases, J lost 4 bases, and 9 bases lay in between. This clonotype has only a few counts. Using its own MiXCR run on the 5' RACE reads, TCRdb lists one record per CDR3 protein. The data hold about 150,000 distinct CDR3 sequences, with approximately 48% observed a single time. The source of this sequence is a male donor with ankylosing spondylitis. The sequencing input was synovial fluid, either unsorted or a sorted T cell fraction (not recorded which). The rearrangement uses TRBV12-3 or TRBV12-4 and TRBJ1-2; D gene ambiguous. The CDR3 region has the DNA TGTGCCAGCAGCGCCAGAGGCTATGGCTACACCTTC. It translates to CASSARGYGYTF.